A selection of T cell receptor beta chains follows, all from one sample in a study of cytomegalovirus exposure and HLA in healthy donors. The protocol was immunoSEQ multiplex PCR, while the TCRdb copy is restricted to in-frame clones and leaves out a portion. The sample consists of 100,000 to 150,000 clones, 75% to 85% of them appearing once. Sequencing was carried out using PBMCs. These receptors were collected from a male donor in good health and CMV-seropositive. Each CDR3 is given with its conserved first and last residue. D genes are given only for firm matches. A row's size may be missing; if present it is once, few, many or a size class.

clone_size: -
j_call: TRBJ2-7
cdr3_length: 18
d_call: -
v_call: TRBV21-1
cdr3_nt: TGTGCCAGCAGCAAACGAGAAGGGGGATTACAAATGTCCTACGAGCAGTACTTC
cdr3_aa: CASSKREGGLQMSYEQYF

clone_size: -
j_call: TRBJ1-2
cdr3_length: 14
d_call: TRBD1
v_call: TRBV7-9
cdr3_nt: TGTGCCAGCAGCTTAGGGGACAGCGGGTATGGCTACACCTTC
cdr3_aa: CASSLGDSGYGYTF

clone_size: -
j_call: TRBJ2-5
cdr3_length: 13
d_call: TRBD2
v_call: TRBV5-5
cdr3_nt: TGTGCCAGCAGCCGCCGACTAGCCGAGACCCAGTACTTC
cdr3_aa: CASSRRLAETQYF

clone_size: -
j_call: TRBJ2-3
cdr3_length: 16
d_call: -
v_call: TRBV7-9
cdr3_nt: TGTGCCAGCAGCTTAGGGACTACAACTAGCACAGATACGCAGTATTTT
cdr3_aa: CASSLGTTTSTDTQYF

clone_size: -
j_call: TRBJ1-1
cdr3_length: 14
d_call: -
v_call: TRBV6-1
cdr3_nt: TGTGCCATCCCTGCAGGACTCATGAACACTGAAGCTTTCTTT
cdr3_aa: CAIPAGLMNTEAFF

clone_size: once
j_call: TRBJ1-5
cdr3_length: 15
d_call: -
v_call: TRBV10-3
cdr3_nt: TGTGCCATCAGTGAGTCGACTCTGGGCAATCAGCCCCAGCATTTT
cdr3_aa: CAISESTLGNQPQHF

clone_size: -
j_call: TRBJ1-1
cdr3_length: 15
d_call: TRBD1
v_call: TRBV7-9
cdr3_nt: TGTGCCAGCGGGACAGCCCTCCCAGGGAACACTGAAGCTTTCTTT
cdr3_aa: CASGTALPGNTEAFF

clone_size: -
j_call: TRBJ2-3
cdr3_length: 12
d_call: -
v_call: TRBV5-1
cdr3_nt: TGCGCCAGCAGCTTGGCCGAGGATACGCAGTATTTT
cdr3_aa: CASSLAEDTQYF

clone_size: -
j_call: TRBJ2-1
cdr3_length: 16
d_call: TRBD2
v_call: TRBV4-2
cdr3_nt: TGTGCCAGCAGCCAAGGACTAGCGGGAGGGGGGCCTGAGCAGTTCTTC
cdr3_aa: CASSQGLAGGGPEQFF

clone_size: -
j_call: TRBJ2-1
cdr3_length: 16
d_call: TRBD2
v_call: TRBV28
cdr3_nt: TGTGCCAGCAGTGGGACTAGCGGGAAGATCTACAATGAGCAGTTCTTC
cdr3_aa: CASSGTSGKIYNEQFF

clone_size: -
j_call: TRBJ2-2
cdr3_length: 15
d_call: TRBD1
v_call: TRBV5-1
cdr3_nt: TGCGCCAGCCGAAAACAGGGGACGAACACCGGGGAGCTGTTTTTT
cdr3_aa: CASRKQGTNTGELFF

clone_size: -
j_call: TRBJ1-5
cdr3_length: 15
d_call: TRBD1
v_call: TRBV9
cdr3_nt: TGTGCCAGCAGCCCGGGACAGTATAGCAATCAGCCCCAGCATTTT
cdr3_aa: CASSPGQYSNQPQHF

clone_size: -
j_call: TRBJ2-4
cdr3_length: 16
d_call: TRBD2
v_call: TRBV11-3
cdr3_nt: TGTGCCAGCAGCGCAGGGGGGACTAGCGCTAAAAACATTCAGTACTTC
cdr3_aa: CASSAGGTSAKNIQYF

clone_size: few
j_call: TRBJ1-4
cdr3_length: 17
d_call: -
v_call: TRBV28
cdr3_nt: TGTGCCAGCAGTTCATTACAAACCGGGACTCCCAATGAAAAACTGTTTTTT
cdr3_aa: CASSSLQTGTPNEKLFF

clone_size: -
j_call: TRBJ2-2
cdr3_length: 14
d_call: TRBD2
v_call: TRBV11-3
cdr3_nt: TGTGCCAGCCATGCGGGAGCGAACACCGGGGAGCTGTTTTTT
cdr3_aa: CASHAGANTGELFF

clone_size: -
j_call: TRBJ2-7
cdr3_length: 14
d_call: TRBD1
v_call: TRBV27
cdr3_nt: TGTGCCAGCAGTCGGACAGGGGGCGTATACGAGCAGTACTTC
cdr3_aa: CASSRTGGVYEQYF

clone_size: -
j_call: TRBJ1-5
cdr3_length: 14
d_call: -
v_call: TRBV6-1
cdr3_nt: TGTGCCAGCAGTGAACAGGTCAACGATCAGCCCCAGCATTTT
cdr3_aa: CASSEQVNDQPQHF

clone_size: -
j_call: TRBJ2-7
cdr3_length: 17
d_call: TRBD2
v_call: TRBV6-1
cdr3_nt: TGTGCCAGCAGTGGGGAACGTGGGACTACTATAGACTACGAGCAGTACTTC
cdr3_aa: CASSGERGTTIDYEQYF

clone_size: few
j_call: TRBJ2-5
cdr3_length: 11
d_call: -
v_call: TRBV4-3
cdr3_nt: TGCGCCAGCAGCCTCCTGGAGACCCAGTACTTC
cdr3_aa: CASSLLETQYF

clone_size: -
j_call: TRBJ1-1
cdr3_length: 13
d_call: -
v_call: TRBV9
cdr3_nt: TGTGCCAGCGGGGGGGCGCTGACCACTGAAGCTTTCTTT
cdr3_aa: CASGGALTTEAFF

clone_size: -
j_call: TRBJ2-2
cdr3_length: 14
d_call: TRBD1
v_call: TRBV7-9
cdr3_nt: TGTGCCACCATAAACAGGGGCAACACCGGGGAGCTGTTTTTT
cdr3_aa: CATINRGNTGELFF

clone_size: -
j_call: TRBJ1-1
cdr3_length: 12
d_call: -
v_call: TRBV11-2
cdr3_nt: TGTGCCAGCAGACTGCGGGAGGGGAGGGCTTTCTTT
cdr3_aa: CASRLREGRAFF

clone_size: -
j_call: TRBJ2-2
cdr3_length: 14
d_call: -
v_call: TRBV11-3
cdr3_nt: TGTGCCAGCAGCTTAGATCCCCAGACCGGGGAGCTGTTTTTT
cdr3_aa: CASSLDPQTGELFF

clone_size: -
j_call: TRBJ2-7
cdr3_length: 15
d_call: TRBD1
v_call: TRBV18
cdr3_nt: TGTGCCAGCTCACTCCTACAGGGGCCGGGAAGCGAGCAGTACTTC
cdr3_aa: CASSLLQGPGSEQYF

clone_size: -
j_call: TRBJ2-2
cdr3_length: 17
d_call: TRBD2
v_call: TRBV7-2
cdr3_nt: TGTGCCAGCAGCTTAGCGGGGGGGTGGGGGGACACCGGGGAGCTGTTTTTT
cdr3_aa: CASSLAGGWGDTGELFF

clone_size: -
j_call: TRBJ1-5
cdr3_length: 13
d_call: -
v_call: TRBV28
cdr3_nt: TGTGCCGGCATTCCCAATAGCAATCAGCCCCAGCATTTT
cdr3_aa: CAGIPNSNQPQHF

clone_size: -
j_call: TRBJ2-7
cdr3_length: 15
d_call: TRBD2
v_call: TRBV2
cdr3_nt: TGTGCCAGCAGTGAACTCGCGGGAGGGCCAGGGGAGCAGTACTTC
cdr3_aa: CASSELAGGPGEQYF

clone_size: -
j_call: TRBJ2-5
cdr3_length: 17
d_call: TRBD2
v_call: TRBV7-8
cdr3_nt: TGTGCCAGCAGCTTAGAATTAAGTCGGGAGGGCCGAGAGACCCAGTACTTC
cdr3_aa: CASSLELSREGRETQYF

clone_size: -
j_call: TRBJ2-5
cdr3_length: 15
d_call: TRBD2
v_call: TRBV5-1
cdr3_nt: TGCGCCAGCAGCTATGGAGCGGGAGGGCGAGAGACCCAGTACTTC
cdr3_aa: CASSYGAGGRETQYF

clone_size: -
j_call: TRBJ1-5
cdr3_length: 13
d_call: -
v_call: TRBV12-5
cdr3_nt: TGTGCTAGTGGTTCCGGTAGCAATCAGCCCCAGCATTTT
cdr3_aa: CASGSGSNQPQHF

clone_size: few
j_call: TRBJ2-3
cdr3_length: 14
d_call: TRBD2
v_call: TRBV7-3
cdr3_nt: TGTGCCAGCAGCTTAGCGGGAGCCTTGGATACGCAGTATTTT
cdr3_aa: CASSLAGALDTQYF

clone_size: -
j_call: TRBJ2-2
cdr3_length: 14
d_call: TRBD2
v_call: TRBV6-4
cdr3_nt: TGTGCCAGCAGTGGGACTAGCATGGCCGGGGAGCTGTTTTTT
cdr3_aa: CASSGTSMAGELFF

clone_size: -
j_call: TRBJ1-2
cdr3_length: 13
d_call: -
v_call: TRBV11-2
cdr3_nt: TGTGCCAGCAGCTCCACAGGAAACTATGGCTACACCTTC
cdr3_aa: CASSSTGNYGYTF

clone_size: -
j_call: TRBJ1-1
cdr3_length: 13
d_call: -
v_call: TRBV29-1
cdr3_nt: TGCAGCGCTCACTCGGGAGGCTTCACTGAAGCTTTCTTT
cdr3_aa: CSAHSGGFTEAFF

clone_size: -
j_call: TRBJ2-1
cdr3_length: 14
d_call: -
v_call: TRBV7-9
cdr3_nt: TGTGCCAGCAGCTTAATTAGCGTTGACAATGAGCAGTTCTTC
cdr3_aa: CASSLISVDNEQFF

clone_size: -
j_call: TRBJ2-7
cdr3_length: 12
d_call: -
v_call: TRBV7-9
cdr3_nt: TGTGCCAGCAGCTTTAGCGGCTACGAGCAGTACTTC
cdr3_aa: CASSFSGYEQYF

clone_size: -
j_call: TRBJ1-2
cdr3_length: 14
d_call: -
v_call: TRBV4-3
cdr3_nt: TGCGCCAGCAGCCAAACACACGAGGGGAGGGGCTACACCTTC
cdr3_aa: CASSQTHEGRGYTF

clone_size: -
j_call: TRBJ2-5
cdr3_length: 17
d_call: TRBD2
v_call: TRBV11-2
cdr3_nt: TGTGCCAGCAGTTTGCCGTTCGGAGCGGGAGGGCAAGAGACCCAGTACTTC
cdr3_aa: CASSLPFGAGGQETQYF

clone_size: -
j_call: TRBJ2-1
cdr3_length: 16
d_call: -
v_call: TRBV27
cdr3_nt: TGTGCCAGCAGGACCACTGGAGGACCCCCGGGTAATGAGCAGTTCTTC
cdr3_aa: CASRTTGGPPGNEQFF

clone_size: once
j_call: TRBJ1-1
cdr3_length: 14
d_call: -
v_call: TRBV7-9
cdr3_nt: TGTGCCAGCAGTCTCCAAGGAGGATCAGCTGAAGCTTTCTTT
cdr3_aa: CASSLQGGSAEAFF

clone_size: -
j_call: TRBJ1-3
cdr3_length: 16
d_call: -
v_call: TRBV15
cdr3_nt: TGTGCCACCAGCAGAGGTGCTGTGGGCACTGGAAACACCATATATTTT
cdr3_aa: CATSRGAVGTGNTIYF

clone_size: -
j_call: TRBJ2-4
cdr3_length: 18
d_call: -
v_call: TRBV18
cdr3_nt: TGTGCCAGCTCACCTGGAGGAGGACGCGGTGGGCACAAAAACATTCAGTACTTC
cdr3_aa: CASSPGGGRGGHKNIQYF

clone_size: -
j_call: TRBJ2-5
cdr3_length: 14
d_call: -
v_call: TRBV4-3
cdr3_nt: TGCGCCAGCCCCCGTCGATCCCTAGAAGAGACCCAGTACTTC
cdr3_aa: CASPRRSLEETQYF